Below are 29 T cell receptor beta chains sequenced from a single sample in a study of blood T cell repertoires in COVID-19. Here immunoSEQ multiplex PCR was the method, and the copy in TCRdb shows in-frame clones only, minus some. This table has about 250,000 clones, 70% to 90% appearing once. What was sequenced was PBMCs or T cells enriched from blood (not recorded which). The receptor source for this set is a young man who had recovered from COVID-19.

The chain links TRBV27 to TRBJ2-2; D is perhaps TRBD1 (6 bases). V was cut by 5 bases and J by 0 bases, with 10 bases left in between. Germline V gives CDR1 MNHEY, CDR2 SMNVEV (reference sequence). The CDR3 consists of 15 residues. The DNA for the CDR3 is TGTGCCAGCAGTGCCCGGACAGCGAACACCGGGGAGCTGTTTTTT. Amino acid sequence: CASSARTANTGELFF.

The chain combines TRBV4-1 with TRBJ2-7, with 10 positions matching TRBD1. Germline lookup yields CDR1 MGHRA and CDR2 YSYEKL. CDR3 length: 15 amino acids. V trimming: 0 bases; J trimming: 5 bases; junction bases outside the gene matches: 4. The CDR3 coding sequence is TGCGCCAGCAGCCAAGAAGGGACAGGGGACCACGAGCAGTACTTC. The encoded protein is CASSQEGTGDHEQYF.

This clone was found once. The chain links TRBV5-4 to TRBJ1-3; unclear D gene. Trimming cost V 0 bases and J 0 bases, with 16 bases left between them. Germline values: CDR1 SGHNT, CDR2 YYREEE (reference sequence). This CDR3 has 18 amino acids. The CDR3 loop reads CASSLVGRRGISGNTIYF. The CDR3 DNA reads TGTGCCAGCAGCTTGGTAGGGCGACGGGGAATCTCTGGAAACACCATATATTTT.

The chain uses TRBV12-3 or TRBV12-4 and TRBJ2-7; D uncertain. CDR3 length equals 11 residues. V lost 6 bases, J lost 1 base, and 4 bases lay in between. The CDR3 sequence: CASSKSYEQYF. The CDR3 DNA reads TGTGCCAGCAGCAAATCCTACGAGCAGTACTTC.

The chain recombines TRBV3-1 (or the pseudogene TRBV3-2) with TRBJ2-5; D uncertain. This CDR3 is 11 amino acids long. V was shortened by 5 bases and J by 5 bases, with 6 bases between the two germline ends. Germline lookup yields CDR1 LGHDT and CDR2 YNNKEL (reference sequence). CDR3 region: CASSYIETQYF. The CDR3 nucleotides are TGTGCCAGCAGCTACATCGAGACCCAGTACTTC.

CDR3 sequence: CASSGQSPSYEQYF. The CDR3 nucleotides are TGTGCCAGTAGTGGACAGAGCCCATCCTACGAGCAGTACTTC. V is TRBV19 and J is TRBJ2-7; tentatively, D is TRBD1 (6 bases). V was shortened by 5 bases and J by 1 base, with 12 bases between the two germline ends. Per germline, CDR1 LNHDA and CDR2 SQIVND (reference sequence). The CDR3 length is 14 residues.

This clone appeared a few times. The chain combines TRBV2 with TRBJ1-5; D remains unclear. The V gene lost 5 bases and the J gene lost 6 bases, with 8 bases spanning the gap. CDR3 size: 12 residues. CDR1 is SNHLY and CDR2 is FYNNEI in the germline V gene. Here the CDR3 reads CASSREGQPQHF. CDR3 nucleotide sequence: TGTGCCAGCAGTAGAGAGGGTCAGCCCCAGCATTTT.

CDR3 DNA sequence: TGTGCCAGCAGCTTGGTAAGGGGCGAGCAGTACTTC. Protein: CASSLVRGEQYF. The rearrangement uses TRBV5-6 and TRBJ2-7, with D perhaps TRBD1 (5 bases). Germline V gene lookup returns CDR1 SGHDT and CDR2 YYEEEE. This CDR3 has 12 amino acids. V lost 0 bases to trimming and J lost 6 bases, with 7 bases between them.

The rearrangement links TRBV12-3 or TRBV12-4 to TRBJ1-4; TRBD1 matches at 9 bases. With V trimmed by 6 bases and J by 6 bases, 2 bases remained unmatched. The CDR3 is 13 residues long. The CDR3 DNA sequence: TGTGCCAGCAGGAGGACAGGGGATGAAAAACTGTTTTTT. This translates into CASRRTGDEKLFF.

This clone turned up a few times. This rearrangement joins TRBV5-1 to TRBJ1-2, with D unresolved. Trimming took off 4 bases at V and 1 base at J, with 11 bases between the two ends. Germline CDR1 and CDR2: SGHRS and YFSETQ. This CDR3 is 14 amino acids long. CDR3 sequence (DNA): TGCGCCAGCAGCCAGGACGGGAATAACTATGGCTACACCTTC. Amino acids: CASSQDGNNYGYTF.

The chain has TRBV6-2 or TRBV6-3 and TRBJ1-2; 8 bases are a match to TRBD1. Germline-derived CDR1 and CDR2 are MNHEY and SVGEGT. CDR3 length: 14 amino acids. V lost 5 bases and J lost 8; bases outside the gene matches: 10. CDR3 loop: CASSKSPGGRGYTF. DNA of the CDR3: TGTGCCAGCAGTAAGTCTCCAGGGGGCCGGGGCTACACCTTC.

This chain uses TRBV6-5 with TRBJ2-1; the match to TRBD2 covers 11 bases. V was clipped by 6 bases and J by 8 bases; unmatched bases: 9. The length of the CDR3 is 15 residues. Germline CDR1 is MNHEY and CDR2 is SVGAGI. The CDR3 loop reads CASSSTSGSLDEQFF. CDR3 DNA sequence: TGTGCCAGCAGCAGTACTAGCGGGAGTCTGGATGAGCAGTTCTTC.

The chain recombines TRBV24-1 with TRBJ2-1, with 7 positions matching TRBD1. The CDR3 is 14 amino acids. The V gene's germline CDR1 is KGHDR and CDR2 SFDVKD. The V gene end was trimmed by 8 bases and the J gene end by 9 bases; junction bases not matched to a gene: 12. The CDR3 region has the DNA TGTGCCACCAAGGGGGCGCAAGGTATCGGTGAGCAGTTCTTC. As protein: CATKGAQGIGEQFF.

The V call is TRBV12-1, the J call TRBJ2-5; TRBD2, as called in the table, went unchecked against the DNA. TRBV12-1 is annotated as a pseudogene. There are 19 residues in the CDR3. The CDR3 nucleotides read TGTGCCAGCAGCTTTGCCCGAGAGCCGCGGGGGCCGTCCCGGGAGACCCAGTACTTC. It translates to CASSFAREPRGPSRETQYF.

As for this clone: One end of the junction does not line up with germline, which may come from a read error. V gene TRBV11-2 combines with J gene TRBJ1-1; the D is unclear. CDR3 length: 13 amino acids. Germline CDR1 SGHAT, CDR2 FQNNGV. CDR3 sequence reads: CASSLDRTSEVFF. In DNA, the CDR3 is TGTGCCAGCAGCTTAGATCGTACATCTGAAGTTTTCTTT.

This clone was seen a handful of times. The chain recombines TRBV7-2 with TRBJ2-1; TRBD2 aligns across 12 bases. CDR1 is SGHTA, CDR2 FQGNSA, per germline. Trimming took 4 bases from V and 4 from J; bases not matched to a gene: 5. The CDR3 runs to 16 residues. The CDR3 sequence is CASSWIGLAGYNEQFF. CDR3 coding DNA: TGTGCCAGCAGCTGGATCGGACTAGCGGGATACAATGAGCAGTTCTTC.

This clone was seen a few times. The J gene is TRBJ1-5, the V gene TRBV28; tentatively, D is TRBD1 (6 bases). V was cut by 7 bases and J by 6 bases, with 16 bases left in between. Looked up from germline, CDR1 is MDHEN and CDR2 is SYDVKM. CDR3 length: 14 residues. CDR3 DNA: TGTGCCAGCATAACCACAGGGTCCGGTCAGCCCCAGCATTTT. Protein: CASITTGSGQPQHF.

The gene calls are TRBV19 and TRBJ2-5, with 7 bases that match TRBD1. CDR1 is LNHDA, CDR2 SQIVND, per germline (reference sequence). The CDR3 loop spans 17 amino acids. Losses at the gene ends were 4 bases for V and 4 bases for J; bases not matched to a gene: 15. The CDR3 reads CASSTTGTVVGGETQYF. The CDR3 bases are TGTGCCAGTAGTACGACTGGGACAGTGGTCGGCGGAGAGACCCAGTACTTC.

This chain joins TRBV10-3 and TRBJ1-2; the match to TRBD1 covers 7 bases. The CDR3 has 15 amino acids. CDR1 is ENHRY and CDR2 is SYGVKD in the germline V gene. V lost 0 bases, J lost 4 bases, and 5 bases stayed unmatched. CDR3 DNA sequence: TGTGCCATCAGTGAGTCGGAGACAGGGACCTATGGCTACACCTTC. This encodes CAISESETGTYGYTF.

This chain uses TRBV6-1 with TRBJ2-7; TRBD2 aligns across 8 bases. This CDR3 region has 14 residues. Per the germline V gene, CDR1 is MNHNS and CDR2 is SASEGT. V gave up 2 bases and J gave up 4 bases; unmatched junction bases: 4. The DNA for the CDR3 is TGTGCCAGCAGTGAACAAGGACTAGCTTACGAGCAGTACTTC. Translating it yields CASSEQGLAYEQYF.

This chain links TRBV3-1 (or the pseudogene TRBV3-2) with TRBJ1-1, with D possibly matching TRBD1 (6 bases). Trimming pared 3 bases from V and 5 bases from J, leaving 19 bases between. There are 16 residues in the CDR3. From germline, CDR1 is LGHDT and CDR2 YNNKEL (reference sequence). The CDR3 reads CASSHPPGHKTTEAFF. Written as DNA, the CDR3 is TGTGCCAGCAGCCACCCCCCGGGACATAAAACGACTGAAGCTTTCTTT.

The chain combines TRBV5-1 with TRBJ1-1; 7 nucleotides agree with TRBD1. The V segment lost 7 bases and the J segment 3 bases; nucleotides outside the gene matches: 12. The CDR3 has 15 residues. CDR1 and CDR2 from the germline V gene are SGHRS and YFSETQ. CDR3 bases: TGCGCCAGCGGAGGGGGCAGGGGCTGGGACACTGAAGCTTTCTTT. The encoded protein is CASGGGRGWDTEAFF.

The chain recombines TRBV19 with TRBJ1-2; D is perhaps TRBD1 (5 bases). Trimming cost V 6 bases and J 4 bases, with 15 bases left between them. Germline values: CDR1 LNHDA, CDR2 SQIVND (reference sequence). The CDR3 consists of 14 residues. Written as DNA, the CDR3 is TGTGCCAGTAGGTCGGGGGGAGGTGGCTATGGCTACACCTTC. The encoded protein is CASRSGGGGYGYTF.

This chain joins TRBV11-2 and TRBJ2-7, with 11 bases lining up with TRBD2. The V gene end was trimmed by 5 bases and the J gene end by 2 bases; junction bases not matched to a gene: 5. The CDR3 extends over 15 amino acids. The germline V gene encodes CDR1 SGHAT and CDR2 FQNNGV. DNA of the CDR3: TGTGCCAGCAGCCTTGGGACTAGCGGAGCCTACGAGCAGTACTTC. Protein sequence: CASSLGTSGAYEQYF.

The V and J genes are TRBV6-5 and TRBJ1-2; 7 bases map to TRBD1. Germline CDR1 reads MNHEY; CDR2 reads SVGAGI. V lost 5 bases to trimming and J lost 5 bases; unmatched junction nucleotides: 8. The CDR3 is 14 residues long. The chain's CDR3 is CASSPFAGGYGYTF. CDR3 nucleotides: TGTGCCAGCAGTCCCTTCGCAGGGGGGTATGGCTACACCTTC.

The V gene is TRBV5-4, the J gene TRBJ2-7; TRBD2 agrees at 7 bases. CDR3 length: 15 residues. Germline loops: CDR1 SGHNT, CDR2 YYREEE (reference sequence). V shed 4 bases and J 1 base; nucleotides not matched to a gene: 8. CDR3 nucleotide sequence: TGTGCCAGCAGCCCGCCTAGCGGCCCTTCCTACGAGCAGTACTTC. This sequence encodes CASSPPSGPSYEQYF. Together with reference TRBV5-4 and TRBJ2-7, the CDR3 gives the full variable domain: ETGVTQSPTHLIKTRGQQVTLRCSSQSGHNTVSWYQQALGQGPQFIFQYYREEENGRGNFPPRFSGLQFPNYSSELNVNALELDDSALYLCASSPPSGPSYEQYFGPGTRLTVT.

V gene TRBV19 combines with J gene TRBJ2-7; TRBD1 matches 7 bases. Per germline, CDR1 LNHDA and CDR2 SQIVND (reference sequence). With V trimmed by 5 bases and J by 2 bases, 9 bases remained unmatched. This CDR3 has 15 residues. CDR3 coding DNA: TGTGCCAGTAGTCCCCGACAGGGCGGGCCCTACGAGCAGTACTTC. It codes for CASSPRQGGPYEQYF.

The genes are TRBV24-1 and TRBJ1-5, with D possibly matching TRBD1 (6 bases). The CDR3 is 14 amino acids. CDR1 is KGHDR, CDR2 SFDVKD, per germline. The germline V and J ends were trimmed by 4 bases and 7 bases, with 13 bases remaining between them. CDR3 nucleotide sequence: TGTGCCACCAGTGACCTGGACAGTCACCAGCCCCAGCATTTT. It encodes CATSDLDSHQPQHF.

V gene TRBV15 combines with J gene TRBJ1-1; TRBD1 agrees at 7 bases. This CDR3 is 16 amino acids long. The V gene's germline CDR1 is LNHNV and CDR2 YYDKDF (reference sequence). V dropped 4 bases and J dropped 0; count of bases not matched to a gene: 8. In nucleotides, the CDR3 is TGTGCCACCAGCAAAACAGGGGACGGACTGAACACTGAAGCTTTCTTT. Protein sequence: CATSKTGDGLNTEAFF.